The subject of this entry is one T cell receptor beta chain. Germline lookup yields CDR1 SGHTA and CDR2 FQGNSA. V gave up 5 bases and J gave up 8 bases, with 18 bases separating them. This CDR3 has 14 amino acids. This sample is drawn from a study of blood T cell repertoires in COVID-19. Study in general: Nucleic acid was either cDNA or gDNA, and it came from T cells, B-cell-depleted T cells, or PBMCs.

Original handling: Reference gene primer amplification gave nucleated cell count estimates. Method: immunoSEQ multiplex PCR; TCRdb's copy keeps in-frame clones and lacks some. V, J and clone size derive from that table, while D and trimming were established from the DNA sequence. The sample lists more than 60,000 clones; about 90% were seen once. The rearrangement joins TRBV7-2 to TRBJ1-2; D perhaps matches TRBD1 (5 bases). The sequence came from a man in his fifties with acute or convalescent COVID-19. The source material was peripheral blood. The CDR3 reads CASSLSGGGKGYTF. For the CDR3, the DNA is TGTGCCAGCAGCCTTAGCGGGGGGGGTAAAGGCTACACCTTC. The whole variable domain, remainder taken from reference TRBV7-2 and TRBJ1-2, is GAGVSQSPSNKVTEKGKDVELRCDPISGHTALYWYRQSLGQGLEFLIYFQGNSAPDKSGLPSDRFSAERTGGSVSTLTIQRTQQEDSAVYLCASSLSGGGKGYTFGSGTRLTVV.